This is a list of T cell receptor beta chains from one sample in a study of chemoradiotherapy in HPV16-positive cancers. The table came from immunoSEQ multiplex PCR; TCRdb's copy has only in-frame clones and leaves some out. The sample includes around 9,500 clones, about 71% of them seen just once. This specimen was acquired from a patient who underwent chemoradiotherapy. The receptors originated from a human donor with HPV-associated anogenital cancer. The CDR3 runs from the conserved cysteine through the conserved F or W. Fields, in order: D gene, V gene, clone size, J gene, CDR3 protein, CDR3 DNA. D genes are given only for firm matches. Clone sizes are given selectively: once, few, many, or a class where the clone is expanded.

TRBD2	TRBV7-3	.	TRBJ2-3	CASSLTGGGTDTQYF	TGTGCCAGCAGCTTAACGGGGGGGGGCACAGATACGCAGTATTTT
TRBD1	TRBV6-5	few	TRBJ1-2	CASSRGGVYSNGYTF	TGTGCCAGCAGCAGGGGGGGGGTCTATTCGAATGGCTACACCTTC
.	TRBV30	once	TRBJ2-1	CAWSVGSDWSKPFF	TGTGCCTGGAGTGTAGGGTCGGACTGGTCAAAACCGTTCTTC
.	TRBV7-9	.	TRBJ2-2	CASSLSWGGARTGELFF	TGTGCCAGCAGCCTGAGTTGGGGGGGGGCCCGCACCGGGGAGCTGTTTTTT
.	TRBV21-1	.	TRBJ1-2	CASTRGPSPYGYTF	TGTGCCAGCACAAGGGGGCCATCCCCCTATGGCTACACCTTC
TRBD1	TRBV27	.	TRBJ1-1	CASRRQGTGTEAFF	TGTGCCAGCAGGAGACAGGGGACTGGCACTGAAGCTTTCTTT
.	TRBV18	.	TRBJ2-2	CASSLRDTGELFF	TGTGCCAGCTCACTCAGGGACACCGGGGAGCTGTTTTTT
.	TRBV18	once	TRBJ2-5	CASSPPSSPTPETQYF	TGTGCCAGCTCACCACCAAGTTCTCCAACCCCGGAGACCCAGTACTTC
.	TRBV2	.	TRBJ2-5	CASSSLTQYF	TGTGCCAGCAGCTCCCTGACCCAGTACTTC
.	TRBV6-5	.	TRBJ2-3	CASKGGIGTQYF	TGTGCCAGCAAGGGGGGGATTGGTACGCAGTATTTT